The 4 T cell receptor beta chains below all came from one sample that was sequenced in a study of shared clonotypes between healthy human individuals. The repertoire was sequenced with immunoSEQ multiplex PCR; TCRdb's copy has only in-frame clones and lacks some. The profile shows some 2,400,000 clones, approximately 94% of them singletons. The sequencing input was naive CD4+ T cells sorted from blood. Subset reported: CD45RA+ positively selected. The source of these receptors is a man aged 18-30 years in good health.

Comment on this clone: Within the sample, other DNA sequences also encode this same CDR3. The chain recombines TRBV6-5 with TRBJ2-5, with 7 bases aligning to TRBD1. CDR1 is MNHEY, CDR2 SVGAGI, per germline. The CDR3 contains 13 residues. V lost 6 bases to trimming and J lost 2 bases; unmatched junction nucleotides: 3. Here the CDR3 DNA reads TGTGCCAGCAGGAGGACAGGACAAGAGACCCAGTACTTC. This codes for CASRRTGQETQYF.

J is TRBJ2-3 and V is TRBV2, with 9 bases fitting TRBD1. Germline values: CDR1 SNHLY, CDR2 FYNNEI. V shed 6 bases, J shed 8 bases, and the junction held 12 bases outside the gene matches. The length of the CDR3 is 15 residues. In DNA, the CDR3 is TGTGCCAGCAGGGGGGGACAGGGATCTCAAAGTACGCAGTATTTT. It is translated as CASRGGQGSQSTQYF.

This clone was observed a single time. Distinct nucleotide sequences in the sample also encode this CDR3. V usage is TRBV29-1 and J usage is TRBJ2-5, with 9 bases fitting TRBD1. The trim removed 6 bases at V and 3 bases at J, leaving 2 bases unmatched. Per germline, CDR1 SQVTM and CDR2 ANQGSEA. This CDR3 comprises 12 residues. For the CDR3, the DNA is TGCAGCGTAGGACAGGGGAAAGAGACCCAGTACTTC. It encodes CSVGQGKETQYF.

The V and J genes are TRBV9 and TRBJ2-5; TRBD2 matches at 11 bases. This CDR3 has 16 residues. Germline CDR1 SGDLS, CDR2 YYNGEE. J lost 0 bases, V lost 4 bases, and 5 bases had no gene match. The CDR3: CASSPGTSGYQETQYF. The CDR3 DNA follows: TGTGCCAGCAGCCCCGGGACTAGCGGTTACCAAGAGACCCAGTACTTC.